The T cell receptor (beta chain) under discussion was sequenced for a study of technical replicates of blood from a handful of donors (dated by TCRdb to 2017 to 2019). The germline ends are 5 bases apart after V is trimmed by 3 bases and J by 6 bases. The germline V gene (reference sequence) sets CDR1 to LNHDA and CDR2 to SQIVND. Spanning cysteine to phenylalanine, the CDR3 consists of 11 amino acids. CDR3 DNA is the only sequence kept; it has 33 bases, read in frame from the first base. To prepare the library, the immunoSEQ multiplex PCR assay was applied. TCRdb limited this immuneACCESS table to in-frame rearrangements with V and J called. A share of clones is missing; checked studies link under half to unresolved V genes, and the rest is unexplained. The sample includes 65,000 to 80,000 clones, with 85% to 95% observed a single time. The top ten hold around 0.4% of the sample. A remark on this clone: Its antigen is currently not known. Per-base quality was not reported, and no clone a single base away is much larger than it.

The receptor chain draws on TRBV19 and TRBJ1-1, with no reliable assignment of the D segment. Input material: T cells isolated from PBMCs. The clonotype comes from a human donor in good health. The sequenced DNA is TGTGCCAGTAGTATCGGGGCTGAAGCTTTCTTT. This translates into CASSIGAEAFF.